The 26 T cell receptor beta chains presented below share a single source sample, sequenced in a study of OX40 agonist ivuxolimab in advanced cancers. Libraries were built with the immunoSEQ multiplex PCR assay. Entries here come from immuneACCESS through TCRdb and include only in-frame sequences with V and J called. Some clones fail to appear in such tables; in the studies checked, an unresolved V gene covers under half of the shortfall, and the cause of the remainder is unknown. In this sample the table shows under 60,000 clones, under 95% of which occur a single time. Roughly 12% of the sample goes to the ten largest clones. Sequences were derived from CD4+ or CD8+ T cells sorted from blood, sampled in a trial of the OX40 agonist ivuxolimab. Receptors originate from an adult with an advanced solid tumor such as melanoma, head and neck, liver or kidney cancer.

The chain couples TRBV4-3 to TRBJ2-2; D is unclear. Germline CDR1 LGHNA, CDR2 YSLEER. This CDR3 has 17 amino acids. With 0 bases removed from V and 3 bases from J, the gap between germline ends came to 14 bases. CDR3 amino acids: CASSQDLTRWDTGELFF. Here the CDR3 DNA reads TGCGCCAGCAGCCAAGATCTGACGAGGTGGGACACCGGGGAGCTGTTTTTT.

The chain uses TRBV4-1 and TRBJ1-1; possible D gene TRBD1, 6 bases. V dropped 5 bases and J dropped 11 bases, with 18 bases sitting between them. CDR3 length equals 13 residues. The V gene's germline CDR1 is MGHRA and CDR2 YSYEKL. For the CDR3, the DNA is TGCGCCAGCAGCAGAGAGGACGGGACACCGGCTTTCTTT. This codes for CASSREDGTPAFF.

The chain's CDR3 is CASSPPSAVEQFF. The CDR3 bases are TGTGCCAGCAGCCCACCTAGCGCCGTAGAGCAGTTCTTC. This chain uses TRBV11-2 with TRBJ2-1, with a tentative D call TRBD2 (6 bases). CDR3 length: 13 residues. Looked up from germline, CDR1 is SGHAT and CDR2 is FQNNGV. Trimming stripped 5 bases from V and 10 bases from J, with 15 bases between.

The V and J genes are TRBV13 and TRBJ1-4; no definite D call. Trimming removed 5 bases at V and 8 bases at J, with 15 bases between. The V gene's germline CDR1 is PRHDT and CDR2 FYEKMQ (reference sequence). The CDR3 has 14 residues. In DNA, the CDR3 is TGTGCCAGCAGCGTCTTCTCCCGTAGAGAAAAACTGTTTTTT. Translating gives CASSVFSRREKLFF. Based on the CDR3 plus reference TRBV13 and TRBJ1-4, the full variable domain is AAGVIQSPRHLIKEKRETATLKCYPIPRHDTVYWYQQGPGQDPQFLISFYEKMQSDKGSIPDRFSAQQFSDYHSELNMSSLELGDSALYFCASSVFSRREKLFFGSGTQLSVL.

This clone was seen a single time. The chain is built from TRBV27 and TRBJ1-5; possible D gene TRBD1, 6 bases. Germline V gene data show CDR1 as MNHEY and CDR2 as SMNVEV (reference sequence). The CDR3 is 13 amino acids. Between the trimmed V and J ends, which lost 5 bases and 6 bases, there was a span of 11 bases. The CDR3 here is CASSGRGGQPQHF. Here the CDR3 DNA reads TGTGCCAGCAGTGGCAGGGGCGGTCAGCCCCAGCATTTT.

V and J are TRBV6-6 and TRBJ1-4; possibly TRBD1 for D (5 bases). This CDR3 has 12 amino acids. Germline CDR1 and CDR2: MNHNY and SVGAGI (reference sequence). The V end was cut by 0 bases, the J end by 14 bases, with 10 bases between. The CDR3 is CASSYSLGVLFF. In DNA form, the CDR3 reads TGTGCCAGCAGTTACTCGTTAGGGGTCCTGTTTTTT.

The genes are TRBV6-5 and TRBJ2-1; D gene uncertain. V gave up 3 bases and J gave up 10 bases, with 10 bases separating them. Looked up from germline, CDR1 is MNHEY and CDR2 is SVGAGI. The CDR3 is 12 residues long. The CDR3: CASSYGFEEQFF. The CDR3 DNA reads TGTGCCAGCAGTTATGGCTTCGAGGAGCAGTTCTTC.

V and J are TRBV9 and TRBJ2-1, with D perhaps matching TRBD2 (8 bases). The ends were cut back, 4 bases at V and 2 bases at J, with 16 bases in the middle. There are 16 residues in the CDR3. Per germline, CDR1 SGDLS and CDR2 YYNGEE. The CDR3 is CASSPQGGLAYNEQFF. The CDR3 bases are TGTGCCAGCAGCCCCCAGGGGGGACTAGCCTACAATGAGCAGTTCTTC.

The chain links TRBV4-2 to TRBJ2-7; D is uncertain. The length of the CDR3 is 14 residues. V lost 0 bases and J 1 base, leaving 7 bases between the germline ends. Germline V gene sequence: CDR1 LGHNA, CDR2 YNFKEQ. CDR3 protein: CASSQDHGSYEQYF. CDR3 DNA: TGTGCCAGCAGCCAAGACCACGGATCCTACGAGCAGTACTTC.

The J gene is TRBJ2-3, the V gene TRBV28; 12 bases map to TRBD2. Germline values: CDR1 MDHEN, CDR2 SYDVKM. The CDR3 has 17 amino acids. The ends lost 5 bases at V and 4 bases at J; junction bases unmatched: 10. For the CDR3, the DNA is TGTGCCAGCAGTCCCCTAGTGACTAGCGGGAGAGCAGATACGCAGTATTTT. This encodes CASSPLVTSGRADTQYF.

V usage is TRBV9 and J usage is TRBJ2-3; TRBD2 matches 8 bases. Per germline, CDR1 SGDLS and CDR2 YYNGEE. The CDR3 length is 16 residues. V shed 0 bases, J shed 4 bases, and the junction held 7 bases outside the gene matches. CDR3 coding DNA: TGTGCCAGCAGCGTAGTGGGAGCGGGAGATGCAGATACGCAGTATTTT. Amino acids: CASSVVGAGDADTQYF.

This clone was observed once. V usage is TRBV11-2 and J usage is TRBJ2-2, with D uncertain. The CDR3 loop spans 13 amino acids. The germline V gene encodes CDR1 SGHAT and CDR2 FQNNGV. V gave up 1 base and J gave up 4 bases, with 4 bases separating them. The CDR3, as DNA: TGTGCCAGCAGCTTAGGGGGCACCGGGGAGCTGTTTTTT. This translates into CASSLGGTGELFF.

The chain employs TRBV2 and TRBJ2-7; possibly TRBD2 for D (6 bases). Germline V CDR1 and CDR2: SNHLY, FYNNEI. V was clipped by 5 bases and J by 2 bases, with 13 bases between them. CDR3 length: 14 amino acids. CDR3 in amino acids: CASSWEVGAYEQYF. CDR3 nucleotide sequence: TGTGCCAGCAGTTGGGAGGTGGGCGCCTACGAGCAGTACTTC. Filled out from reference TRBV2 and TRBJ2-7, the complete variable domain reads EPEVTQTPSHQVTQMGQEVILRCVPISNHLYFYWYRQILGQKVEFLVSFYNNEISEKSEIFDDQFSVERPDGSNFTLKIRSTKLEDSAMYFCASSWEVGAYEQYFGPGTRLTVT.

The rearrangement links TRBV5-1 to TRBJ2-3, with a tentative D call TRBD1 (6 bases). CDR1 SGHRS and CDR2 YFSETQ come from the germline V gene. This CDR3 has 14 residues. Trimming stripped 0 bases from V and 5 bases from J, with 10 bases between. CDR3 sequence reads: CASSLDPGEDTQYF. CDR3 nucleotide sequence: TGCGCCAGCAGCTTGGATCCAGGGGAAGATACGCAGTATTTT.

The J gene is TRBJ1-3, the V gene TRBV7-9, with 7 positions matching TRBD1. Per the germline V gene, CDR1 is SEHNR and CDR2 is FQNEAQ (reference sequence). This CDR3 region has 14 residues. V lost 4 bases to trimming and J lost 2 bases; unmatched junction nucleotides: 2. The DNA for the CDR3 is TGTGCCAGCAGCTCTCAGGGGGCTGGAAACACCATATATTTT. Amino acids: CASSSQGAGNTIYF. The full variable domain, its missing parts supplied by reference TRBV7-9 and TRBJ1-3, is DTGVSQNPRHKITKRGQNVTFRCDPISEHNRLYWYRQTLGQGPEFLTYFQNEAQLEKSRLLSDRFSAERPKGSFSTLEIQRTEQGDSAMYLCASSSQGAGNTIYFGEGSWLTVV.

This chain uses TRBV6-6 with TRBJ1-1; D not resolved. CDR3 size: 12 residues. Germline V gives CDR1 MNHNY, CDR2 SVGAGI (reference sequence). With 6 bases removed from V and 0 bases from J, the gap between germline ends came to 5 bases. CDR3 residues: CASSYMNTEAFF. CDR3 DNA: TGTGCCAGCAGCTATATGAACACTGAAGCTTTCTTT.

This chain connects TRBV19 to TRBJ2-1; 7 bases are shared with TRBD1. The V and J ends lost 1 base and 9 bases, in that order; junction bases with no gene match: 3. This CDR3 region has 13 residues. Germline V lookup: CDR1 LNHDA, CDR2 SQIVND (reference sequence). In DNA, the CDR3 is TGTGCCAGTAGTATAGGAGGGGGCGGTGAGCAGTTCTTC. As protein: CASSIGGGGEQFF.

The rearrangement links TRBV4-2 to TRBJ2-3; 7 bases are a match to TRBD2. Germline V CDR1 and CDR2: LGHNA, YNFKEQ. V lost 0 bases to trimming and J lost 0 bases; unmatched junction nucleotides: 6. The CDR3 is 17 residues long. Here the CDR3 reads CASSQDSPSGSTDTQYF. Here the CDR3 DNA reads TGTGCCAGCAGCCAAGATTCCCCTAGCGGAAGCACAGATACGCAGTATTTT.

The chain links TRBV9 to TRBJ2-2; perhaps TRBD1 as D (5 bases). V was pared by 6 bases and J by 1 base, with 7 bases between. In germline, CDR1 is SGDLS, CDR2 YYNGEE. This CDR3 spans 13 amino acids. Here the CDR3 DNA reads TGTGCCAGCAAAGACAGGAACACCGGGGAGCTGTTTTTT. Amino acid sequence: CASKDRNTGELFF. Filled out from reference TRBV9 and TRBJ2-2, the complete variable domain reads DSGVTQTPKHLITATGQRVTLRCSPRSGDLSVYWYQQSLDQGLQFLIQYYNGEERAKGNILERFSAQQFPDLHSELNLSSLELGDSALYFCASKDRNTGELFFGEGSRLTVL.

The chain is built from TRBV19 and TRBJ2-1; 7 nucleotides line up with TRBD1. The V gene's germline CDR1 is LNHDA and CDR2 SQIVND (reference sequence). The CDR3 length is 14 residues. After removal of 7 bases from V and 8 bases from J, the junction contained 11 bases not matched to a gene. Written as DNA, the CDR3 is TGTGCCAGTACCCCAACCCAACAGGGGTATGAGCAGTTCTTC. Protein sequence: CASTPTQQGYEQFF.

The genes are TRBV12-5 and TRBJ2-3; D is perhaps TRBD2 (6 bases). CDR3 length: 14 amino acids. V was shortened by 0 bases and J by 5 bases, with 9 bases between the two germline ends. Germline V gives CDR1 LGHNT, CDR2 FRNRAP. CDR3 loop: CASGLVGREDTQYF. Written as DNA, the CDR3 is TGTGCTAGTGGTTTGGTGGGGCGGGAAGATACGCAGTATTTT.

The chain employs TRBV19 and TRBJ2-1; 8 bases match TRBD2. There are 14 residues in the CDR3. Germline CDR1 LNHDA, CDR2 SQIVND (reference sequence). The ends lost 5 bases at V and 7 bases at J; junction bases unmatched: 7. CDR3 coding DNA: TGTGCCAGTAGTCTTTTGGCGGGAGGTAATGAGCAGTTCTTC. Encoded protein: CASSLLAGGNEQFF.

V is TRBV19 and J is TRBJ2-7; D call uncertain. CDR1 and CDR2 (germline): LNHDA, SQIVND (reference sequence). Deletions cut 3 bases from V and 1 base from J, with 7 bases between. The CDR3 consists of 13 residues. In DNA, the CDR3 is TGTGCCAGTAGTATGTCTGGGTCCTACGAGCAGTACTTC. It yields the protein CASSMSGSYEQYF. Full variable domain (rest looked up from reference TRBV19 and TRBJ2-7): DGGITQSPKYLFRKEGQNVTLSCEQNLNHDAMYWYRQDPGQGLRLIYYSQIVNDFQKGDIAEGYSVSREKKESFPLTVTSAQKNPTAFYLCASSMSGSYEQYFGPGTRLTVT.

The J gene is TRBJ2-7, the V gene TRBV11-1; D unclear. Between the trimmed V and J ends, which lost 5 bases and 0 bases, there was a span of 2 bases. CDR3 size: 11 residues. Germline lookup yields CDR1 SGHAT and CDR2 FQDESV (reference sequence). The CDR3, as DNA: TGTGCCAGCAGCAGCTCCTACGAGCAGTACTTC. Its translation is CASSSSYEQYF.

The rearrangement uses TRBV2 and TRBJ1-5, with TRBD1 as a possible D gene (5 bases). CDR3 length: 16 amino acids. V lost 1 base and J lost 0, with 10 bases in between. Germline CDR1 SNHLY, CDR2 FYNNEI. This CDR3 is CASSEGRGYSNQPQHF. CDR3 sequence (DNA): TGTGCCAGCAGTGAAGGGCGGGGGTATAGCAATCAGCCCCAGCATTTT.

V gene TRBV10-1 combines with J gene TRBJ2-3; 9 bases align to TRBD2. Germline V gene lookup returns CDR1 WNHNN and CDR2 SYGVQD (reference sequence). This CDR3 spans 15 amino acids. The J segment lost 6 bases and the V segment lost 3 bases, leaving 7 bases of the junction unmatched. CDR3 sequence reads: CASSDTSGSWDTQYF. The CDR3 DNA reads as TGCGCCAGCAGTGATACTAGCGGGTCTTGGGATACGCAGTATTTT.